This entry lists 11 T cell receptor beta chains sequenced from one sample in a study of shared clonotypes between healthy human individuals. TCRdb's table, derived via immunoSEQ multiplex PCR, lists solely in-frame clones and lacks some. The repertoire consists of around 2.5 million clones, with roughly 93% occurring once and the leading ten covering 0.36%. Sequenced input: naive CD4+ T cells from PBMCs. Documented subset: CD45RA+ positively selected. The receptors shown here come from a man aged 18-30 years in good health. Some clones in this sample may be carry-over from other donors' samples.

The rearrangement joins TRBV19 to TRBJ2-2, with a possible D match to TRBD2 (5 bases). Germline values: CDR1 LNHDA, CDR2 SQIVND (reference sequence). Trimming cost V 8 bases and J 4 bases, with 11 bases left between them. The CDR3 spans 13 residues. The CDR3 bases are TGTGCCAGTCGTTTTCGGGGCACCGGGGAGCTGTTTTTT. This translates into CASRFRGTGELFF.

The rearrangement links TRBV28 to TRBJ1-5; no reliable D call. Germline V lookup: CDR1 MDHEN, CDR2 SYDVKM. The CDR3 is 14 residues long. Trimming took off 1 base at V and 4 bases at J, with 8 bases between the two ends. The CDR3 DNA is TGTGCCAGCAGTTTATTCTCTAATAATCAGCCCCAGCATTTT. It yields the protein CASSLFSNNQPQHF.

The rearrangement links TRBV2 to TRBJ1-1; tentatively, D is TRBD1 (5 bases). V was clipped by 10 bases and J by 5 bases, with 11 bases between them. This CDR3 spans 11 amino acids. The germline V gene has CDR1 SNHLY and CDR2 FYNNEI. The CDR3 spells CATRDWTEAFF. DNA of the CDR3: TGTGCCACCAGGGATTGGACTGAAGCTTTCTTT.

The genes are TRBV7-9 and TRBJ2-3, with D possibly being TRBD1 (5 bases). This CDR3 contains 12 residues. The V end was cut by 2 bases, the J end by 10 bases, with 10 bases between. The germline gives CDR1 SEHNR, CDR2 FQNEAQ (reference sequence). The CDR3, as DNA: TGTGCCAGCAGCTTACCAGGGTCAGCGCAGTATTTT. Translating it yields CASSLPGSAQYF. The full variable domain, in which reference TRBV7-9 and TRBJ2-3 provide the parts outside the CDR3, is DTGVSQNPRHKITKRGQNVTFRCDPISEHNRLYWYRQTLGQGPEFLTYFQNEAQLEKSRLLSDRFSAERPKGSFSTLEIQRTEQGDSAMYLCASSLPGSAQYFGPGTRLTVL.

This clone was seen once. This chain uses TRBV28 with TRBJ1-4; TRBD1 aligns across 7 bases. The trim removed 7 bases at V and 3 bases at J, leaving 2 bases unmatched. This CDR3 comprises 13 residues. CDR1 and CDR2 from the germline V gene are MDHEN and SYDVKM. The chain's CDR3 is CASNRGPNEKLFF. The DNA of the CDR3 is TGTGCCAGCAACAGGGGACCTAATGAAAAACTGTTTTTT.

The V call is TRBV5-1, the J call TRBJ2-2; D is uncertain. Trimming took 4 bases from V and 5 from J, leaving 12 bases between them. This CDR3 comprises 14 residues. The germline V gene encodes CDR1 SGHRS and CDR2 YFSETQ. CDR3 protein: CASSQAQATGELFF. CDR3 coding DNA: TGCGCCAGCAGCCAGGCGCAGGCTACCGGGGAGCTGTTTTTT.

In its sample, this clone was seen a few times. This chain joins TRBV2 and TRBJ1-5; no clear D. The CDR3 length is 13 residues. Germline CDR1 is SNHLY and CDR2 is FYNNEI. Deletions cut 6 bases from V and 3 bases from J, with 9 bases between. CDR3 protein: CASRPQVNQPQHF. The DNA of the CDR3 is TGTGCCAGCAGGCCCCAGGTCAATCAGCCCCAGCATTTT. The variable domain in full, with the rest retrieved from reference TRBV2 and TRBJ1-5, is EPEVTQTPSHQVTQMGQEVILRCVPISNHLYFYWYRQILGQKVEFLVSFYNNEISEKSEIFDDQFSVERPDGSNFTLKIRSTKLEDSAMYFCASRPQVNQPQHFGDGTRLSIL.

The genes are TRBV9 and TRBJ2-5; D is unresolved. Trimming pared 0 bases from V and 0 bases from J, leaving 6 bases between. This CDR3 contains 14 residues. Germline loops: CDR1 SGDLS, CDR2 YYNGEE. The CDR3 spells CASSVASYQETQYF. The CDR3 DNA follows: TGTGCCAGCAGCGTAGCCTCGTACCAAGAGACCCAGTACTTC.

This sequence joins TRBV6-5 and TRBJ2-5; D assignment may be TRBD1 or TRBD2 (6 bases each). CDR1 and CDR2 (germline): MNHEY, SVGAGI. The CDR3 loop spans 14 amino acids. With 4 bases removed from V and 6 bases from J, the gap between germline ends came to 15 bases. CDR3 in DNA: TGTGCCAGCAGTTTTTCAGGGGCGGGGAAGACCCAGTACTTC. Its translation: CASSFSGAGKTQYF.

This clone was seen a single time. The rearrangement uses TRBV7-6 and TRBJ1-1; D is undetermined. The V and J ends lost 7 bases and 0 bases respectively, with 12 bases between them. Germline CDR1 reads SGHVS; CDR2 reads FNYEAQ. The CDR3 is made up of 14 amino acids. The CDR3 region has the DNA TGTGCCAGCACCACCCGCGGATTGAACACTGAAGCTTTCTTT. It codes for CASTTRGLNTEAFF.

The chain uses TRBV28 and TRBJ2-7; D might be TRBD2 (6 bases). V shed 11 bases and J shed 1 base, with 9 bases lying between them. The germline CDR1 and CDR2 sequences are MDHEN and SYDVKM. This CDR3 region has 11 residues. The DNA of the CDR3 is TGTGCCGGTGGGACTTCCTACGAGCAGTACTTC. Protein: CAGGTSYEQYF.